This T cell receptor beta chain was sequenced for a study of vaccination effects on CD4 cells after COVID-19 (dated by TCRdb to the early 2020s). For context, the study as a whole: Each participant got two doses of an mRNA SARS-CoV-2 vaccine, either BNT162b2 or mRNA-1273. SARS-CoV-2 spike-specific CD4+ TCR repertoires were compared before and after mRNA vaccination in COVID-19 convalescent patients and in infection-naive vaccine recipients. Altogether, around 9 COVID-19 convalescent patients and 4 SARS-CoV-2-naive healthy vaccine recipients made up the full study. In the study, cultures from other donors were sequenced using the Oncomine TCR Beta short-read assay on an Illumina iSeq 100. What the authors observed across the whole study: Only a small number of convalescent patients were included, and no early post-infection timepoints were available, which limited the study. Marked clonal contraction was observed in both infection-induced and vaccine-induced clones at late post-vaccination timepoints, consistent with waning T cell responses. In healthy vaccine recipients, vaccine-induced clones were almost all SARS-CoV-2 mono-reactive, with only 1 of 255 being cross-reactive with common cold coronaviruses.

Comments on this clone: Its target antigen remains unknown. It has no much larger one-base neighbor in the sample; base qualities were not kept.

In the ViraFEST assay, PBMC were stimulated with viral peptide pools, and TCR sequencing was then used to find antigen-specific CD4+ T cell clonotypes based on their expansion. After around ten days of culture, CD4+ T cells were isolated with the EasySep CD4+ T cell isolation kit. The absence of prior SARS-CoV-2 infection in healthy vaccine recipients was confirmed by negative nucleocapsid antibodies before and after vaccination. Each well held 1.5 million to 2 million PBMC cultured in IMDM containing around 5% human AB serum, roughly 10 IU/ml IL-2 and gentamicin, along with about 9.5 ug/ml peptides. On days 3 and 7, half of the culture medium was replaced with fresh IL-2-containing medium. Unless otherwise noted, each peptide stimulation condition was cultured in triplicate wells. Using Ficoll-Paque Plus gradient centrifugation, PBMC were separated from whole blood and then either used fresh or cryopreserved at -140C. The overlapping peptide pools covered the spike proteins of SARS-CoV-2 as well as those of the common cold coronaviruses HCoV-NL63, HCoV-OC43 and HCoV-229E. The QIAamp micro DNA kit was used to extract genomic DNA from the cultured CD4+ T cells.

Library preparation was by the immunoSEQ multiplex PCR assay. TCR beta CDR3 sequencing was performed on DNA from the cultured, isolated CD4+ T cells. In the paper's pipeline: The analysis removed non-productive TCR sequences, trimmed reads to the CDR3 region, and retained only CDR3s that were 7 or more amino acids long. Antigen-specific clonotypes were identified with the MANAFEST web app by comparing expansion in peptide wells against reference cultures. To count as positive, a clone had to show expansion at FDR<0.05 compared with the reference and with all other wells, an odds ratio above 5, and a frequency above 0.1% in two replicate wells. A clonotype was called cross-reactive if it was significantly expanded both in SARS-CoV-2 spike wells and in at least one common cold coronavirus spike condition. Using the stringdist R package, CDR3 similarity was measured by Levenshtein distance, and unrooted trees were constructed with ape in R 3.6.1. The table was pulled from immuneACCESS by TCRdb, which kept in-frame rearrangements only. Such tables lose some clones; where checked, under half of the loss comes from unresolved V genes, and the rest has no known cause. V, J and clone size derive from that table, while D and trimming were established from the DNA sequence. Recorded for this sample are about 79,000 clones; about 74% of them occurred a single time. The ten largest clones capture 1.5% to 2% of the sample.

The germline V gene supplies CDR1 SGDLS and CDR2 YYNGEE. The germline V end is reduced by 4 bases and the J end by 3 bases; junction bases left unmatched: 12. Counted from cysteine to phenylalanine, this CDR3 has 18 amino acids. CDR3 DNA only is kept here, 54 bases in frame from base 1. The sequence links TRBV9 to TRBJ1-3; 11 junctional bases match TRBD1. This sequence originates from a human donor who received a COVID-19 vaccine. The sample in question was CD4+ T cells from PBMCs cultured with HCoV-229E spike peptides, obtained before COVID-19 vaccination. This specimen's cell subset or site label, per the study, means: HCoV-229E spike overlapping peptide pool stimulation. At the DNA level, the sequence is TGTGCCAGCAGCAACCAACCGGGACAGGGGGTTTTTGGAAACACCATATATTTT. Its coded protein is CASSNQPGQGVFGNTIYF.